The 8 T cell receptor beta chains below were found in one sample sequenced in a study of CD8+ T cells in alopecia areata. Sequencing used cDNA as its template, made by extracting RNA and reverse transcribing it. Only in-frame clones appear in the TCRdb table, and some are missing; sequencing was by immunoSEQ multiplex PCR. The sample holds 210,000 or so clones, 66% seen once. As for treatment: oral pan-JAK inhibitor, 5-10 mg twice daily. Sequencing was performed on CD4+ T cells sorted from blood, taken at approximately week 42, from a patient treated with tofacitinib. The receptors originated from a human donor with alopecia areata.

This clone was recorded a few times. This rearrangement joins TRBV7-9 to TRBJ2-7; 9 bases are a match to TRBD1. J was trimmed by 0 bases and V by 5 bases; bases with no gene match: 5. This CDR3 comprises 15 residues. Germline CDR1 SEHNR, CDR2 FQNEAQ (reference sequence). CDR3 sequence reads: CASSRGQGYSYEQYF. CDR3 nucleotide sequence: TGTGCCAGCAGCCGGGGACAGGGTTACTCCTACGAGCAGTACTTC.

CDR3 region: CASSAPSGGIYNEQFF. CDR3 nucleotide sequence: TGTGCCAGCAGCGCCCCTAGCGGGGGGATCTACAATGAGCAGTTCTTC. The chain uses TRBV7-6 and TRBJ2-1; 11 bases are shared with TRBD2. Germline V gene lookup returns CDR1 SGHVS and CDR2 FNYEAQ. The junction had 6 bases not matched to a gene; V was cut back by 5 bases and J by 3 bases. CDR3 size: 16 residues.

The chain combines TRBV7-2 with TRBJ2-2, with 9 bases fitting TRBD2. CDR1 is SGHTA and CDR2 is FQGNSA in the germline V gene. This CDR3 is built from 16 residues. V trimming: 5 bases; J trimming: 2 bases; junction bases outside the gene matches: 6. CDR3 amino acids: CASSRSGGPNTGELFF. The CDR3 DNA reads TGTGCCAGCAGCCGCAGCGGGGGGCCCAACACCGGGGAGCTGTTTTTT. The full variable domain, with the rest looked up from reference TRBV7-2 and TRBJ2-2, is GAGVSQSPSNKVTEKGKDVELRCDPISGHTALYWYRQSLGQGLEFLIYFQGNSAPDKSGLPSDRFSAERTGGSVSTLTIQRTQQEDSAVYLCASSRSGGPNTGELFFGEGSRLTVL.

The rearrangement joins TRBV30 to TRBJ2-5, with D perhaps TRBD2 (5 bases). CDR3 size: 15 residues. The ends were cut back, 5 bases at V and 1 base at J, with 17 bases in the middle. CDR1 GTSNPN and CDR2 SVGIG come from the germline V gene (reference sequence). The CDR3 DNA reads as TGTGCCTGGGGAGTCGGGAACGAGGGCCAAGAGACCCAGTACTTC. Amino acids: CAWGVGNEGQETQYF.

J is TRBJ2-7 and V is TRBV15; D unclear. The V gene lost 5 bases and the J gene lost 2 bases, with 10 bases spanning the gap. The CDR3 is 13 amino acids. Germline CDR1 reads LNHNV; CDR2 reads YYDKDF (reference sequence). CDR3 nucleotides: TGTGCCACCAGCCGGACGGGTACCTACGAGCAGTACTTC. Residues: CATSRTGTYEQYF.

This clone was seen a single time. The chain employs TRBV4-3 and TRBJ2-1; weak D call: TRBD2 (5 bases). The germline V and J ends were trimmed by 0 bases and 5 bases, with 11 bases remaining between them. This CDR3 contains 15 residues. Germline V gene sequence: CDR1 LGHNA, CDR2 YSLEER. This chain's CDR3 is CASSQEGRGNNEQFF. DNA for the CDR3: TGCGCCAGCAGCCAAGAAGGACGAGGGAACAATGAGCAGTTCTTC.

There are a few counts of this clone. The CDR3 nucleotides read TGCAGCGTTGCTTTTTTCAACGAGCAGTACTTC. Translated: CSVAFFNEQYF. The chain joins TRBV29-1 to TRBJ2-7; D not certain. The CDR3 runs 11 residues. Germline assignment: CDR1 SQVTM and CDR2 ANQGSEA. The V end was cut by 4 bases, the J end by 5 bases, with 9 bases between.

The V gene is TRBV2, the J gene TRBJ2-4, with D perhaps assigned TRBD1 or TRBD2 (5 bases each). V dropped 6 bases and J dropped 0 bases, with 12 bases sitting between them. CDR1 SNHLY and CDR2 FYNNEI come from the germline V gene. The length of the CDR3 is 15 residues. CDR3 nucleotide sequence: TGTGCCAGCAGGGGGGAGATTCTAGCCAAAAACATTCAGTACTTC. It codes for CASRGEILAKNIQYF.